This T cell receptor (beta chain) originates from a study of blood T cell repertoires in COVID-19. CDR1 and CDR2 (germline): SGHVS, FQNEAQ. V was shortened by 5 bases and J by 4 bases, with 21 bases between the two germline ends. The CDR3 sequence is 16 residues long. Assay: immunoSEQ multiplex PCR; the TCRdb copy retains only in-frame clones and omits some. In the table there are around 300,000 clones, about nine tenths of which are singletons. Sample: peripheral blood. The receptor was derived from a woman aged 40-49 years with acute or convalescent COVID-19. The rearrangement joins TRBV7-8 to TRBJ2-7, with D perhaps TRBD1 (6 bases). The chain's CDR3 is CASSPPPGAGEYEQYV. As DNA, the CDR3 is TGTGCCAGCAGCCCACCCCCAGGGGCTGGGGAATACGAGCAGTACGTC.